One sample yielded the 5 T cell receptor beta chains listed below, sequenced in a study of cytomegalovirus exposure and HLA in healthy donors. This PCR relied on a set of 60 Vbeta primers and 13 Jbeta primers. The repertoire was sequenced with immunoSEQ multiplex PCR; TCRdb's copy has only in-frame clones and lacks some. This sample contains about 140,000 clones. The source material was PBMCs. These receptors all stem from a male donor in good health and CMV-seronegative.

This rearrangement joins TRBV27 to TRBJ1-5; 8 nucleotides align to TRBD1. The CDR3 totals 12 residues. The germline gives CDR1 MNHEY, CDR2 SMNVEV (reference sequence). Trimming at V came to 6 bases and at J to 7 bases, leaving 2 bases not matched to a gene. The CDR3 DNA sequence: TGTGCCAGCAGACAGGGGGAGCAGCCCCAGCATTTT. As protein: CASRQGEQPQHF.

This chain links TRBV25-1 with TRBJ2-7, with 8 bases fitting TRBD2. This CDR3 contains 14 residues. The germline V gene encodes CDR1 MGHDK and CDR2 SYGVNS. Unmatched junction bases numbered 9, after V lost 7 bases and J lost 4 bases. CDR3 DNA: TGTGCCAGCACCCGGGGGGGGAACCAATACGAGCAGTACTTC. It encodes CASTRGGNQYEQYF.

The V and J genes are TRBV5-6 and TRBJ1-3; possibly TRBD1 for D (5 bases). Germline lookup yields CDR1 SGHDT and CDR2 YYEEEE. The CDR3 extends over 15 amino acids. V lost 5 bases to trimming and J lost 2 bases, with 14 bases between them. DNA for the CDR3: TGTGCCAGCAGTCTTTCGGGACTAGCTGGAAACACCATATATTTT. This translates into CASSLSGLAGNTIYF.

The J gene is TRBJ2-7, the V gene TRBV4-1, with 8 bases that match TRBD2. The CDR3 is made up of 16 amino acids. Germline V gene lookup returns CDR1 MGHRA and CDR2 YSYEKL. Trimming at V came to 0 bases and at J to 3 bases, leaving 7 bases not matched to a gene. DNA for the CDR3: TGCGCCAGCAGCCAAGAAAAACTACGGGAGGGCTACGAGCAGTACTTC. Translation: CASSQEKLREGYEQYF.

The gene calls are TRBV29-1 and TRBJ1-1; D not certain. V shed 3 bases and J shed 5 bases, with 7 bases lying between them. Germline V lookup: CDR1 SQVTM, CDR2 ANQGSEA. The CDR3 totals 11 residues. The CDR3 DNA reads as TGCAGCGTTGAGACCAGGACTGAAGCTTTCTTT. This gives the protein CSVETRTEAFF.